A selection of T cell receptor beta chains follows, all from one sample in a study of vaccination and CD4 T cells after COVID-19. Their antigens remain unidentified. MiXCR was run by TCRdb on the PCR reads, yielding one entry per CDR3 protein. The sample shows more than 4,500 distinct CDR3 sequences, 25% to 35% of them seen only once. Sequencing used CD4+ T cells from blood, cultured in vitro. The receptors derive from a human donor in good health. Both conserved end residues are part of each CDR3. Fields, in order: V gene, J gene, clone size, D gene, CDR3 DNA, CDR3 protein. The D gene is left open where the match is weak. Only part of the rows carry a size: once, few, many, or a class if the clone is expanded.

TRBV29-1	TRBJ2-3	NA	TRBD2	TGCAGCGTTAGGACTAGCGGAAACACAGATACGCAGTATTTT	CSVRTSGNTDTQYF
TRBV20-1	TRBJ2-4	NA	TRBD2	TGCAGTGCTAGAGTGGGAGGGCTGAGCAAAAACATTCAGTACTTC	CSARVGGLSKNIQYF
TRBV10-1	TRBJ2-3	few	NA	TGCGCCAGCAGTGAGTCGTGGGGGAGCACAGATACGCAGTATTTT	CASSESWGSTDTQYF
TRBV6-1	TRBJ2-3	NA	NA	TGTGCCGGCACAGGGGCGGGGACAGATACGCAGTATTTT	CAGTGAGTDTQYF
TRBV24-1	TRBJ2-5	medium-sized	NA	TGTGCCACCAGTGATCCCCGTGAGGGAGAGGAGACCCAGTACTTC	CATSDPREGEETQYF
TRBV6-1	TRBJ1-1	NA	NA	TGTGCCAGCAGTGAATTTCGGGACACTGAAGCTTTCTTT	CASSEFRDTEAFF
TRBV2	TRBJ1-1	few	NA	TGTGCCAGCAGTGAATCCGTAGGGGCAGCTTTCTTT	CASSESVGAAFF
TRBV6-4	TRBJ1-2	NA	TRBD1	TGTGCCAGCAGTGATGAACAATCCGGGACAGATGGCTACACCTTC	CASSDEQSGTDGYTF
TRBV19	TRBJ1-1	NA	TRBD1	TGTGCCAGTTCCGGGACAGCGAACACTGAAGCTTTCTTT	CASSGTANTEAFF
TRBV19	TRBJ2-3	few	TRBD2	TGTGCCAGTAGTATACTAGCGGGGGGCCAAGATACGCAGTATTTT	CASSILAGGQDTQYF
TRBV20-1	TRBJ1-6	medium-sized	TRBD1	TGCAGTGCTAGAGGGGACAGGGTTTCACCCCTCCACTTT	CSARGDRVSPLHF
TRBV6-1	TRBJ1-1	NA	NA	TGTGCCAGCAATACCAGGCAAAACGCTGAAGCTTTCTTT	CASNTRQNAEAFF
TRBV12-3/TRBV12-4	TRBJ1-2	NA	NA	TGTGCCAGCACCCTCGGGGGGTCCTGGGGCTACACCTTC	CASTLGGSWGYTF
TRBV20-1	TRBJ2-5	few	TRBD2	TGCAGTGCTACTTTAGCTAGCGGAGCGTACCAAGAGACCCAGTACTTC	CSATLASGAYQETQYF
TRBV29-1	TRBJ1-5	few	TRBD1	TGCAGCGTATTACAGGGGGGGCAGCCCCAGCATTTT	CSVLQGGQPQHF
TRBV6-5	TRBJ2-1	NA	TRBD1	TGTGCCAGCAGTTATGGGGACAGATTTTACAATGAGCAGTTCTTC	CASSYGDRFYNEQFF
TRBV19	TRBJ1-5	NA	TRBD1	TGTGCCAGCGCCGGGACAGGGGGTCATCAGCCCCAGCATTTT	CASAGTGGHQPQHF